Sequencing of this TCR beta chain was carried out in a study of tissue T cells after allogeneic stem cell transplantation. The study's findings and limits: Across patients, clones rarely overlapped, yet motif clusters were shared tissue-specifically. Within patients, tissue anatomy strongly shaped TCR repertoire composition.

The time point is: mouse harvest day 7 after allogeneic transplant. Each mouse received 10^7 T-cell-depleted marrow cells plus 10^6 splenic CD5+ T cells by tail vein. This mouse GVHD model was MHC-mismatched B6 to BALB/c, profiled day 7 or 14. TCRbeta CDR3 was sequenced at survey depth with template counts. TCRdb's table, derived via immunoSEQ multiplex PCR, lists solely in-frame clones and lacks some. The table has 6,500 to 9,000 clones, roughly 46% seen once. Deletions cut 0 bases from V and 0 bases from J, with 10 bases between. Germline V gene data show CDR1 as SGHLS and CDR2 as HYDKME. This CDR3 is built from 15 residues. On this clone itself: Its specificity is unknown. Any gene name here is a mouse gene name. The sequence runs out 1 residue before the end of the CDR3; the remainder is reconstructed from the germline J gene.

The TCR sequence derives from a female BALB/c mouse given C57BL/6 T cells with graft-versus-host disease after an allogeneic hematopoietic cell transplant. V and J are TRBV12-2 and TRBJ1-2; tentative D call: TRBD1 (5 bases). The sequenced sample consisted of skin. The CDR3 DNA, read in part, is TGTGCCAGCTCTCTCGAGGGCAGGGCAAACTCCGACTACACC. Translating it yields CASSLEGRANSDYT. The complete CDR3 sequence is CASSLEGRANSDYTF.